These 28 T cell receptor beta chains were all obtained from the same sample, sequenced in a study of blood T cell repertoires in COVID-19. Sequenced by immunoSEQ multiplex PCR; TCRdb stores in-frame clones only, minus some. The data contain 140,000 to 150,000 clones, around 80% of them singletons. The sample comprised peripheral blood. The receptors come from a human donor in a cohort sampled during active COVID-19.

The rearrangement uses TRBV6-5 and TRBJ2-5; a possible D gene is TRBD2 (6 bases). CDR1 and CDR2 (germline): MNHEY, SVGAGI. The CDR3 spans 13 residues. Trimming took off 8 bases at V and 1 base at J, with 11 bases between the two ends. CDR3 sequence reads: CASAGPLQETQYF. The CDR3 nucleotides read TGTGCCAGCGCGGGACCGCTCCAAGAGACCCAGTACTTC.

This clone was counted once. The rearrangement links TRBV6-2 or TRBV6-3 to TRBJ1-1, with D possibly TRBD1 on 5 matching bases. V lost 4 bases and J lost 4, with 28 bases in between. The length of the CDR3 is 19 residues. The germline CDR1 and CDR2 sequences are MNHEY and SVGEGT. The CDR3 here is CASSSQHFPLQGTITEAFF. The CDR3 nucleotides are TGTGCCAGCAGTTCCCAGCACTTTCCACTTCAGGGTACAATCACTGAAGCTTTCTTT.

V gene TRBV5-1 combines with J gene TRBJ1-1; a weak D match, TRBD1 (5 bases). V lost 2 bases and J 0 bases, leaving 8 bases between the germline ends. Germline V gives CDR1 SGHRS, CDR2 YFSETQ. The length of the CDR3 is 14 residues. CDR3 in amino acids: CASSFRQMNTEAFF. CDR3 bases: TGCGCCAGCAGCTTCAGACAGATGAACACTGAAGCTTTCTTT.

The chain couples TRBV2 to TRBJ2-1; D gene ambiguous. The germline V gene has CDR1 SNHLY and CDR2 FYNNEI. Between the trimmed V and J ends, which lost 8 bases and 5 bases, there was a span of 13 bases. CDR3 length: 13 residues. As DNA, the CDR3 is TGTGCCAGCTCAGAAATAGCAGACAATGAGCAGTTCTTC. It yields the protein CASSEIADNEQFF.

The chain combines TRBV30 with TRBJ2-1; D is unresolved. V was clipped by 1 base and J by 4 bases, with 8 bases between them. This CDR3 is 13 amino acids long. Per the germline V gene, CDR1 is GTSNPN and CDR2 is SVGIG (reference sequence). The CDR3, as DNA: TGTGCCTGGAGTGGAACAAGTTACAATGAGCAGTTCTTC. It codes for CAWSGTSYNEQFF.

The rearrangement links TRBV6-5 to TRBJ1-1, with TRBD1 matching 8 bases. V gave up 0 bases and J gave up 8 bases; unmatched junction bases: 5. From germline, CDR1 is MNHEY and CDR2 SVGAGI. The length of the CDR3 is 14 residues. As DNA, the CDR3 is TGTGCCAGCAGTTACTCTCGGACAGGGAGAGAAGCTTTCTTT. Its translation is CASSYSRTGREAFF.

This clone was detected only once. The rearrangement uses TRBV19 and TRBJ1-6, with D possibly TRBD1 on 6 matching bases. CDR1 and CDR2 (germline): LNHDA, SQIVND (reference sequence). The CDR3 loop spans 15 amino acids. V lost 10 bases, J lost 0 bases, and 13 bases lay in between. CDR3 loop: CATTGKISYNSPLHF. In DNA form, the CDR3 reads TGTGCCACTACAGGGAAAATCTCCTATAATTCACCCCTCCACTTT.

V is TRBV28 and J is TRBJ2-5; D may be TRBD2 (5 bases). The CDR3 loop spans 14 amino acids. Germline values: CDR1 MDHEN, CDR2 SYDVKM. The ends were cut back, 8 bases at V and 2 bases at J, with 15 bases in the middle. In DNA, the CDR3 is TGTGCCAGCGGAAATGGCGGGTGGCAAGAGACCCAGTACTTC. Translating it yields CASGNGGWQETQYF. The variable domain in full, with the rest retrieved from reference TRBV28 and TRBJ2-5, is DVKVTQSSRYLVKRTGEKVFLECVQDMDHENMFWYRQDPGLGLRLIYFSYDVKMKEKGDIPEGYSVSREKKERFSLILESASTNQTSMYLCASGNGGWQETQYFGPGTRLLVL.

The chain has TRBV29-1 and TRBJ1-4, with D possibly being TRBD1 (5 bases). The V end lost 6 bases, the J end lost 3 bases, and 17 bases lay between the germline ends. The CDR3 is made up of 15 amino acids. CDR1 is SQVTM and CDR2 is ANQGSEA in the germline V gene. CDR3 residues: CSVPTGGRSNEKLFF. Here the CDR3 DNA reads TGCAGCGTCCCAACCGGGGGAAGGTCTAATGAAAAACTGTTTTTT.

The chain joins TRBV19 to TRBJ2-6; D remains ambiguous. The germline V gene has CDR1 LNHDA and CDR2 SQIVND (reference sequence). This CDR3 region has 14 residues. The V and J ends lost 7 bases and 0 bases respectively, with 7 bases between them. CDR3 bases: TGTGCCAGTAATCCTTCCTCTGGGGCCAACGTCCTGACTTTC. As protein: CASNPSSGANVLTF. Full variable domain (missing parts from reference TRBV19 and TRBJ2-6): DGGITQSPKYLFRKEGQNVTLSCEQNLNHDAMYWYRQDPGQGLRLIYYSQIVNDFQKGDIAEGYSVSREKKESFPLTVTSAQKNPTAFYLCASNPSSGANVLTFGAGSRLTVL.

This chain joins TRBV14 and TRBJ2-7; D might be TRBD2 (5 bases). Trimming took off 0 bases at V and 2 bases at J, with 8 bases between the two ends. Germline CDR1 is SGHDN and CDR2 is FVKESK. The CDR3 loop spans 14 amino acids. The CDR3 sequence is CASSQDYGAYEQYF. DNA of the CDR3: TGTGCCAGCAGCCAAGACTACGGGGCCTACGAGCAGTACTTC.

Turning to this clone: This CDR3 is also generated by other DNA sequences in the sample. The J gene is TRBJ1-4, the V gene TRBV6-6, with D possibly being TRBD1 (5 bases). Looked up from germline, CDR1 is MNHNY and CDR2 is SVGAGI (reference sequence). V lost 0 bases and J 4 bases, leaving 9 bases between the germline ends. The CDR3 consists of 15 residues. The CDR3 region is CASSYSGQGNEKLFF. CDR3 bases: TGTGCCAGCAGTTACTCGGGGCAGGGTAATGAAAAACTGTTTTTT.

The chain uses TRBV5-4 and TRBJ2-5; 8 nucleotides match TRBD1. J lost 2 bases, V lost 4 bases, and 4 bases had no gene match. The CDR3 loop spans 14 amino acids. The germline V gene has CDR1 SGHNT and CDR2 YYREEE (reference sequence). CDR3 coding DNA: TGTGCCAGCAGCCTGGGACAGGAGCAAGAGACCCAGTACTTC. Protein product: CASSLGQEQETQYF. The whole variable domain, remainder taken from reference TRBV5-4 and TRBJ2-5, is ETGVTQSPTHLIKTRGQQVTLRCSSQSGHNTVSWYQQALGQGPQFIFQYYREEENGRGNFPPRFSGLQFPNYSSELNVNALELDDSALYLCASSLGQEQETQYFGPGTRLLVL.

This chain connects TRBV6-1 to TRBJ2-1; perhaps TRBD2 as D (5 bases). Trimming took off 1 base at V and 13 bases at J, with 11 bases between the two ends. The CDR3 has 12 residues. Germline lookup yields CDR1 MNHNS and CDR2 SASEGT. CDR3 sequence: CASSEGVGSQFF. CDR3 sequence (DNA): TGTGCCAGCAGTGAAGGAGTAGGGAGCCAGTTCTTC.

The chain combines TRBV27 with TRBJ2-2; maybe TRBD1 (5 bases). V shed 2 bases and J shed 6 bases, with 19 bases lying between them. The length of the CDR3 is 17 residues. Germline CDR1 is MNHEY and CDR2 is SMNVEV (reference sequence). The CDR3: CASSLHSGSVLAGELFF. DNA for the CDR3: TGTGCCAGCAGTTTACATTCAGGGTCGGTTCTAGCCGGGGAGCTGTTTTTT.

This sequence joins TRBV7-9 and TRBJ1-3; no reliable D call. The CDR3 runs to 15 residues. Deletions cut 7 bases from V and 0 bases from J, with 13 bases between. CDR1 SEHNR and CDR2 FQNEAQ come from the germline V gene (reference sequence). DNA for the CDR3: TGTGCCAGCAACGACGGGAACGACTCTGGAAACACCATATATTTT. Its translation: CASNDGNDSGNTIYF.

The chain joins TRBV5-4 to TRBJ1-2, with unresolved D. Per the germline V gene, CDR1 is SGHNT and CDR2 is YYREEE (reference sequence). The V end was cut by 4 bases, the J end by 8 bases, with 18 bases between. This CDR3 comprises 14 residues. The CDR3 nucleotides read TGTGCCAGCAGCGCGGGCCCTGGGGAAGGGGGCTACACCTTC. Translation gives CASSAGPGEGGYTF.

The chain recombines TRBV3-1 (or the pseudogene TRBV3-2) with TRBJ1-2; D is possibly TRBD1 (5 bases). V gave up 3 bases and J gave up 4 bases, with 12 bases separating them. This CDR3 region has 14 residues. Germline V gives CDR1 LGHDT, CDR2 YNNKEL (reference sequence). Here the CDR3 reads CASSHREGAYGYTF. DNA of the CDR3: TGTGCCAGCAGCCACAGGGAAGGGGCCTATGGCTACACCTTC.

This rearrangement joins TRBV29-1 to TRBJ2-7, with 9 nucleotides matching TRBD2. Looked up from germline, CDR1 is SQVTM and CDR2 is ANQGSEA. V shed 4 bases, J shed 6 bases, and the junction held 13 bases outside the gene matches. The CDR3 length is 15 residues. CDR3 in amino acids: CSVVTSGSHGLEQYF. The CDR3 DNA reads as TGCAGCGTTGTCACTAGCGGGTCCCACGGGCTCGAGCAGTACTTC.

CDR3 nucleotides: TGTGCCAGCAGCAAGGACAGGGGGCTTTGGGAGACCCAGTACTTC. Protein: CASSKDRGLWETQYF. The gene calls are TRBV5-4 and TRBJ2-5, with 11 bases fitting TRBD1. The germline gives CDR1 SGHNT, CDR2 YYREEE (reference sequence). The junction had 7 bases not matched to a gene; V was cut back by 4 bases and J by 5 bases. The CDR3 sequence is 15 residues long.

The rearrangement links TRBV5-5 to TRBJ1-4; D call uncertain. V gave up 0 bases and J gave up 12 bases, with 18 bases separating them. Germline V gene sequence: CDR1 SGHKS, CDR2 YYEKEE (reference sequence). The CDR3 runs to 15 residues. The CDR3 nucleotides are TGTGCCAGCAGCTTGGGGCTCGGGGATCGGGCTGAACTGTTTTTT. It specifies CASSLGLGDRAELFF.

This chain uses TRBV21-1 with TRBJ1-5; whether TRBD1, the table's D call, matches the DNA was not checked. TRBV21-1 is recorded as a pseudogene. This CDR3 spans 16 amino acids. CDR3 sequence: CASTVLRTGGRQPQHF. CDR3 DNA sequence: TGTGCCAGCACCGTCCTACGGACAGGGGGTCGTCAGCCCCAGCATTTT.

The CDR3 sequence is CATSETHRVGTQYF. In DNA form, the CDR3 reads TGTGCCACCAGTGAGACTCACAGGGTAGGGACCCAGTACTTC. V usage is TRBV24-1 and J usage is TRBJ2-5; D is perhaps TRBD1 (6 bases). In germline, CDR1 is KGHDR, CDR2 SFDVKD. This CDR3 spans 14 amino acids. Trimming took 4 bases from V and 7 from J, leaving 15 bases between them.

In this sample, this clone turned up a few times. This rearrangement joins TRBV18 to TRBJ2-6, with TRBD1 matching 7 bases. Unmatched junction bases numbered 15, after V lost 4 bases and J lost 0 bases. Germline lookup yields CDR1 KGHSH and CDR2 LQKENI. The CDR3 sequence is 20 residues long. Written as DNA, the CDR3 is TGTGCCAGCTCACTTTACAGCGGCACAGGGGTAAGCTCTGGGGCCAACGTCCTGACTTTC. Amino acid sequence: CASSLYSGTGVSSGANVLTF.

This clone was detected a few times. The chain has TRBV14 and TRBJ1-3; 7 bases are a match to TRBD1. Germline V gene data show CDR1 as SGHDN and CDR2 as FVKESK. The CDR3 extends over 15 amino acids. Unmatched junction bases numbered 7, after V lost 5 bases and J lost 3 bases. Written as DNA, the CDR3 is TGTGCCAGCAGCTTGGGACAGAACCTTGGAAACACCATATATTTT. Encoded protein: CASSLGQNLGNTIYF.

This clone is a singleton in its sample. The V gene is TRBV10-3, the J gene TRBJ2-1; 9 nucleotides align to TRBD1. The germline V gene has CDR1 ENHRY and CDR2 SYGVKD. Trimming took 4 bases from V and 2 from J; bases not matched to a gene: 9. This CDR3 is built from 17 residues. In nucleotides, the CDR3 is TGTGCCATCAGTGGCCAGGACAGGGGAACGGCCTACAATGAGCAGTTCTTC. The encoded protein is CAISGQDRGTAYNEQFF.

This chain links TRBV10-3 with TRBJ1-5; 8 nucleotides line up with TRBD1. The CDR3 covers 14 residues. Germline CDR1 and CDR2: ENHRY and SYGVKD. The ends lost 6 bases at V and 3 bases at J; junction bases unmatched: 4. This chain's CDR3 is CAISGGQDNQPQHF. The CDR3, as DNA: TGTGCCATCAGCGGGGGACAGGACAATCAGCCCCAGCATTTT.

The chain joins TRBV5-4 to TRBJ2-7; 10 bases align to TRBD1. This CDR3 spans 15 amino acids. J lost 9 bases, V lost 4 bases, and 13 bases had no gene match. Germline values: CDR1 SGHNT, CDR2 YYREEE (reference sequence). In nucleotides, the CDR3 is TGTGCCAGCAGCACCGGACAGGGGGTCCCTTTTGGGCAGTACTTC. This translates into CASSTGQGVPFGQYF.